This entry lists 4 T cell receptor beta chains sequenced from one sample in a study of CD8+ T cells in alopecia areata. Extraction of RNA preceded its reverse transcription into cDNA, which served as the sequencing template. Using immunoSEQ multiplex PCR, the repertoire was profiled, and TCRdb retains in-frame clones only, with some absent. The sample lists some 80,000 clones, around 61% occurring once. Treatment specified: oral pan-JAK inhibitor, 5-10 mg twice daily. Here the sequenced sample was CD8+ T cells sorted from blood, taken at week 24, from a patient treated with tofacitinib. These receptors came from a human donor with alopecia areata.

The gene calls are TRBV5-1 and TRBJ1-1, with unresolved D. Trimming took 4 bases from V and 2 from J, leaving 9 bases between them. Per the germline V gene, CDR1 is SGHRS and CDR2 is YFSETQ. CDR3 length equals 13 residues. The CDR3 loop is CASSLSINTEAFF. CDR3 coding DNA: TGCGCCAGCAGCCTCTCAATTAACACTGAAGCTTTCTTT. Full variable domain (remainder filled in from reference TRBV5-1 and TRBJ1-1): KAGVTQTPRYLIKTRGQQVTLSCSPISGHRSVSWYQQTPGQGLQFLFEYFSETQRNKGNFPGRFSGRQFSNSRSEMNVSTLELGDSALYLCASSLSINTEAFFGQGTRLTVV.

This clone was seen a handful of times. The V and J genes are TRBV5-1 and TRBJ2-1; D may be TRBD1 or TRBD2 (5 bases each). V was shortened by 6 bases and J by 5 bases, with 9 bases between the two germline ends. The CDR3 totals 12 residues. Germline V gives CDR1 SGHRS, CDR2 YFSETQ. CDR3 sequence (DNA): TGCGCCAGCACACTGGGGGACAATGAGCAGTTCTTC. This translates into CASTLGDNEQFF.

This chain connects TRBV7-9 to TRBJ1-1; D unresolved. V was pared by 6 bases and J by 0 bases, with 14 bases between. CDR1 SEHNR and CDR2 FQNEAQ come from the germline V gene (reference sequence). The CDR3 runs to 15 residues. The DNA of the CDR3 is TGTGCCAGCAGTTTGATTAGGGTAATGAACACTGAAGCTTTCTTT. Residues: CASSLIRVMNTEAFF.

This clone was counted a few times. The chain has TRBV7-9 and TRBJ2-7, with 7 bases matching TRBD1. This CDR3 is built from 18 residues. V trimming: 5 bases; J trimming: 0 bases; junction bases outside the gene matches: 16. CDR1 SEHNR and CDR2 FQNEAQ come from the germline V gene (reference sequence). DNA for the CDR3: TGTGCCAGCAGCCCCCCGGAGTGGACAGGTTCTCGCTCCTACGAGCAGTACTTC. It encodes CASSPPEWTGSRSYEQYF.